This T cell receptor (beta chain) was observed in a study of blood T cell repertoires in COVID-19 (dated by TCRdb to 2020 to 2021). Study-wide context: The collaborator samples originated in the United States, Italy and Spain and spanned the acute and convalescent phases of COVID-19. The sample metadata nearly always contained a de-identified subject ID, COVID-19 status, age in years and sex. Where available, HLA class I and class II types were obtained from metadata supplied by the sample provider rather than from assay-based typing. The dataset comprised deeply sampled blood TCRbeta repertoires from subjects exposed to, actively infected with, or recovered from COVID-19. A freely available public database, intended as a resource for researchers studying the immune response to SARS-CoV-2, is where the repertoires were released. The samples were drawn from two sources: the first 160 participants of the ongoing ImmuneRACE study, and 1,254 subjects contributed by 6 global collaborators. The material from the prospective study consisted of cDNA or gDNA derived from T cells, B-cell-depleted T cells, or PBMCs. Summary of the overall study and its limitations: How much clinical and demographic metadata was included differed by source and by participant, and the metadata was provided uncurated.

Another Seattle source contributed samples from volunteer blood donors who had recovered from COVID-19. The collaborating institutions used their own protocols to collect whole blood in K2EDTA tubes. For TCRbeta analysis, collaborators shipped samples in one of three forms: frozen whole blood, isolated PBMCs, or DNA extracted from either of those sample types. V has 4 bases trimmed and J has 6 bases trimmed; junction bases matching no gene number 3. Measured from the cysteine to the phenylalanine, the CDR3 is 13 residues long. Only the CDR3 DNA is retained, 39 bases long and in frame from the first base. CDR1 and CDR2, looked up from the germline V gene, are SGHRS and YFSETQ. Notes on this clone: This clone's antigen is unknown. No clone much larger than this one lies a single base away; base qualities are absent.

The immunoSEQ Assay, a bias-controlled multiplex PCR, was used to amplify TCRbeta CDR3 regions from genomic DNA. Per the source publication's procedure: Within the assay, amplification of reference gene primers was used to estimate how many nucleated cells each sample contained. Sequence reads were collapsed and filtered to measure the absolute abundance of every unique TCRbeta CDR3 rearrangement. For each sample, productive Simpson clonality was calculated as the square root of Simpson's diversity index over productive rearrangements. TCRdb re-hosts the immuneACCESS table, in-frame sequences only. Its copies lack some clones; in the studies checked, an unresolved V gene accounts for under half of them, and the cause for the rest is not known. V and J calls plus clone size are reproduced from that table; the DNA served to infer D and trimming. The sample table holds about 300,000 clones, of which about 89% were seen once. The top ten clones comprise roughly 6.7% of the sample.

Here the chain combines TRBV5-1 and TRBJ1-1, with 10 middle bases fitting TRBD1. The source is a man aged 18 to 35 who had recovered from COVID-19. The sequenced sample consisted of peripheral blood. The sequenced DNA: TGCGCCAGCAGCCCCGGGACAGGGGCTGAAGCTTTCTTT. Its amino acids are CASSPGTGAEAFF. Outside the CDR3, residues come from the reference TRBV5-1 and TRBJ1-1 proteins, so the full variable domain is: KAGVTQTPRYLIKTRGQQVTLSCSPISGHRSVSWYQQTPGQGLQFLFEYFSETQRNKGNFPGRFSGRQFSNSRSEMNVSTLELGDSALYLCASSPGTGAEAFFGQGTRLTVV.